Listed below are T cell receptor beta chains from one sample, sequenced in a study of T-cell reconstitution after alpha-beta-depleted transplantation in children. TCRdb processed the PCR reads anew with MiXCR; each CDR3 protein has one entry. The table has about 260,000 distinct CDR3 sequences, around 8% seen once. The sequencing used PBMCs, mostly from graft donor cells, collected 180 days after TCRalphabeta/CD19-depleted stem cell transplant. The receptors originated from a male patient younger than 18 who had a stem cell transplant for acute lymphoblastic leukemia, so the T cells may come from the graft donor. Both conserved end residues are part of each CDR3. D genes are given only for firm matches. Expanded clones are given a class, and other clones once, few, many or no size at all.

D gene: .
clone size: many
V gene: TRBV20-1
J gene: TRBJ2-2
CDR3 protein: CSASPIDTGELFF
CDR3 DNA: TGCAGTGCTAGCCCAATTGACACCGGGGAGCTGTTTTTT

D gene: .
clone size: many
V gene: TRBV18
J gene: TRBJ2-4
CDR3 protein: CASSPEGERAKNIQYF
CDR3 DNA: TGTGCCAGCTCACCAGAGGGGGAGAGGGCCAAAAACATTCAGTACTTC

D gene: TRBD1
clone size: many
V gene: TRBV5-4
J gene: TRBJ2-3
CDR3 protein: CASSFRGRPDTQYF
CDR3 DNA: TGTGCCAGCAGCTTCAGGGGGCGCCCAGATACGCAGTATTTT

D gene: .
clone size: many
V gene: TRBV7-8
J gene: TRBJ2-5
CDR3 protein: CASSLTGSGLETQYF
CDR3 DNA: TGTGCCAGCAGCTTAACGGGGTCGGGTCTGGAGACCCAGTACTTC

D gene: TRBD2
clone size: many
V gene: TRBV7-2
J gene: TRBJ2-7
CDR3 protein: CASSPTGTSGREQYF
CDR3 DNA: TGTGCCAGCAGCCCAACCGGGACTAGCGGCAGGGAGCAGTACTTC

D gene: .
clone size: many
V gene: TRBV7-9
J gene: TRBJ1-4
CDR3 protein: CASSPPANEKLFF
CDR3 DNA: TGTGCCAGCAGCCCCCCCGCTAATGAAAAACTGTTTTTT

D gene: .
clone size: many
V gene: TRBV3-1
J gene: TRBJ2-3
CDR3 protein: CASSQDPQGDTQYF
CDR3 DNA: TGTGCCAGCAGCCAAGATCCGCAGGGAGATACGCAGTATTTT

D gene: .
clone size: many
V gene: TRBV5-1
J gene: TRBJ2-5
CDR3 protein: CASSSGPYQETQYF
CDR3 DNA: TGCGCCAGCAGCTCGGGACCGTACCAAGAGACCCAGTACTTC

D gene: .
clone size: many
V gene: TRBV6-6
J gene: TRBJ2-3
CDR3 protein: CASSYSHTDTQYF
CDR3 DNA: TGTGCCAGCAGTTACTCCCACACAGATACGCAGTATTTT

D gene: .
clone size: many
V gene: TRBV5-1
J gene: TRBJ1-1
CDR3 protein: CASSLWKGNTEAFF
CDR3 DNA: TGCGCCAGCAGCTTGTGGAAGGGGAACACTGAAGCTTTCTTT

D gene: .
clone size: many
V gene: TRBV29-1
J gene: TRBJ1-2
CDR3 protein: CSVEDQGTAWWYTF
CDR3 DNA: TGCAGCGTTGAAGATCAGGGGACGGCCTGGTGGTACACCTTC

D gene: TRBD1
clone size: many
V gene: TRBV11-2
J gene: TRBJ2-5
CDR3 protein: CASSFDLSRDSPRETQYF
CDR3 DNA: TGTGCCAGCAGCTTTGATCTCTCCCGGGACAGCCCAAGGGAGACCCAGTACTTC

D gene: TRBD1
clone size: many
V gene: TRBV4-2
J gene: TRBJ1-1
CDR3 protein: CASSHRDRGLVNTEAFF
CDR3 DNA: TGTGCCAGCAGCCACCGCGACAGGGGGCTAGTGAACACTGAAGCTTTCTTT

D gene: .
clone size: many
V gene: TRBV7-6
J gene: TRBJ1-4
CDR3 protein: CASSSQDGATNEKLFF
CDR3 DNA: TGTGCCAGCAGCTCCCAGGACGGTGCAACTAATGAAAAACTGTTTTTT

D gene: .
clone size: many
V gene: TRBV12-3/TRBV12-4
J gene: TRBJ2-3
CDR3 protein: CASGDTDTQYF
CDR3 DNA: TGTGCCAGCGGGGATACAGATACGCAGTATTTT

D gene: TRBD1
clone size: many
V gene: TRBV7-3
J gene: TRBJ2-6
CDR3 protein: CASSLNRGTGSGANVLTF
CDR3 DNA: TGTGCCAGCAGCTTGAATAGGGGGACAGGGTCTGGGGCCAACGTCCTGACTTTC

D gene: .
clone size: many
V gene: TRBV15
J gene: TRBJ2-1
CDR3 protein: CATSVVAEYNEQFF
CDR3 DNA: TGTGCCACCTCAGTCGTAGCGGAATACAATGAGCAGTTCTTC

D gene: .
clone size: few
V gene: TRBV15
J gene: TRBJ2-7
CDR3 protein: CATSRGHTYEQYF
CDR3 DNA: TGTGCCACCAGCAGAGGCCATACCTACGAGCAGTACTTC

D gene: .
clone size: few
V gene: TRBV7-9
J gene: TRBJ2-3
CDR3 protein: CASSSTSGGAPDTQYF
CDR3 DNA: TGTGCCAGCAGTTCGACCTCAGGGGGGGCCCCAGATACGCAGTATTTT

D gene: .
clone size: many
V gene: TRBV28
J gene: TRBJ1-5
CDR3 protein: CATYGTDSNQPQHF
CDR3 DNA: TGTGCCACCTACGGGACGGATAGCAATCAGCCCCAGCATTTT

D gene: .
clone size: many
V gene: TRBV9
J gene: TRBJ1-5
CDR3 protein: CASSVEGASQPQHF
CDR3 DNA: TGTGCCAGCAGCGTAGAAGGTGCGAGTCAGCCCCAGCATTTT

D gene: TRBD1
clone size: many
V gene: TRBV20-1
J gene: TRBJ1-2
CDR3 protein: CSAPDRADYGYTF
CDR3 DNA: TGCAGTGCACCCGACAGGGCGGACTATGGCTACACCTTC

D gene: .
clone size: many
V gene: TRBV9
J gene: TRBJ2-1
CDR3 protein: CASSVPQIGFF
CDR3 DNA: TGTGCCAGCAGCGTACCCCAGATTGGGTTCTTC

D gene: .
clone size: many
V gene: TRBV5-6
J gene: TRBJ2-1
CDR3 protein: CASSLRSEQFF
CDR3 DNA: TGTGCCAGCAGCCTCAGGAGCGAGCAGTTCTTC

D gene: .
clone size: many
V gene: TRBV25-1
J gene: TRBJ2-5
CDR3 protein: CASSEGVYQETQYF
CDR3 DNA: TGTGCCAGCAGTGAGGGGGTGTACCAAGAGACCCAGTACTTC

D gene: TRBD2
clone size: few
V gene: TRBV7-9
J gene: TRBJ2-1
CDR3 protein: CASSLATGGFSYNEQFF
CDR3 DNA: TGTGCCAGCAGCTTAGCTACGGGAGGGTTCTCCTACAATGAGCAGTTCTTC

D gene: TRBD1
clone size: many
V gene: TRBV12-3/TRBV12-4
J gene: TRBJ1-5
CDR3 protein: CASSLGTGSGNQPQHF
CDR3 DNA: TGTGCCAGCAGTTTAGGGACAGGTTCGGGCAATCAGCCCCAGCATTTT

D gene: TRBD2
clone size: many
V gene: TRBV10-3
J gene: TRBJ2-7
CDR3 protein: CAMSTSGSDYEQYF
CDR3 DNA: TGTGCCATGTCGACTAGCGGGAGTGACTACGAGCAGTACTTC

D gene: TRBD2
clone size: many
V gene: TRBV4-2
J gene: TRBJ2-2
CDR3 protein: CASSQETSGSSGTGELFF
CDR3 DNA: TGTGCCAGCAGCCAAGAGACTAGCGGGTCAAGTGGAACCGGGGAGCTGTTTTTT

D gene: .
clone size: .
V gene: TRBV7-9
J gene: TRBJ2-2
CDR3 protein: CASSLPKVRYTGELFF
CDR3 DNA: TGTGCCAGCAGCTTACCCAAAGTGCGCTACACCGGGGAGCTGTTTTTT

D gene: .
clone size: many
V gene: TRBV28
J gene: TRBJ2-2
CDR3 protein: CASSLTLGGLNTGELFF
CDR3 DNA: TGTGCCAGCAGCCTCACCTTGGGGGGCCTGAACACCGGGGAGCTGTTTTTT

D gene: .
clone size: many
V gene: TRBV7-9
J gene: TRBJ2-3
CDR3 protein: CASSKQGGDTQYF
CDR3 DNA: TGTGCCAGCAGCAAACAGGGTGGAGATACGCAGTATTTT

D gene: TRBD2
clone size: many
V gene: TRBV7-3
J gene: TRBJ2-3
CDR3 protein: CASSQLGGGGTDTQYF
CDR3 DNA: TGTGCCAGCAGCCAGCTGGGCGGGGGAGGCACAGATACGCAGTATTTT

D gene: TRBD1
clone size: many
V gene: TRBV13
J gene: TRBJ2-1
CDR3 protein: CASSADRGLNEQFF
CDR3 DNA: TGTGCCAGCAGCGCAGACAGGGGGCTCAATGAGCAGTTCTTC

D gene: TRBD2
clone size: many
V gene: TRBV7-9
J gene: TRBJ2-1
CDR3 protein: CASSPSGKPYNEQFF
CDR3 DNA: TGTGCCAGCAGCCCTAGCGGGAAACCCTACAATGAGCAGTTCTTC

D gene: .
clone size: many
V gene: TRBV5-1
J gene: TRBJ1-1
CDR3 protein: CASSGRLTEAFF
CDR3 DNA: TGCGCCAGCAGCGGGCGACTGACTGAAGCTTTCTTT

D gene: .
clone size: many
V gene: TRBV28
J gene: TRBJ2-3
CDR3 protein: CATDRDGRTDTQYF
CDR3 DNA: TGTGCCACCGACCGGGACGGACGCACAGATACGCAGTATTTT

D gene: TRBD1
clone size: few
V gene: TRBV25-1
J gene: TRBJ2-7
CDR3 protein: CASRSQGAYEQYF
CDR3 DNA: TGTGCCAGCAGGAGTCAGGGGGCCTACGAGCAGTACTTC

D gene: TRBD2
clone size: many
V gene: TRBV5-4
J gene: TRBJ2-1
CDR3 protein: CASSLRGGPYNEQFF
CDR3 DNA: TGTGCCAGCAGCTTGCGGGGGGGCCCCTACAATGAGCAGTTCTTC

D gene: .
clone size: .
V gene: TRBV10-3
J gene: TRBJ2-2
CDR3 protein: CAIRATTRQNTGELFF
CDR3 DNA: TGTGCCATCAGGGCGACGACTAGACAGAACACCGGGGAGCTGTTTTTT

D gene: .
clone size: .
V gene: TRBV12-5
J gene: TRBJ2-5
CDR3 protein: CASGFGAWGARETQYF
CDR3 DNA: TGTGCTAGTGGTTTCGGGGCTTGGGGCGCAAGAGAGACCCAGTACTTC

D gene: .
clone size: many
V gene: TRBV5-4
J gene: TRBJ2-3
CDR3 protein: CASSLDGGHTQYF
CDR3 DNA: TGTGCCAGCAGCTTGGACGGAGGCCATACGCAGTATTTT

D gene: TRBD1
clone size: many
V gene: TRBV10-3
J gene: TRBJ1-5
CDR3 protein: CAISDGDRVNQPQHF
CDR3 DNA: TGTGCCATCAGTGACGGGGACAGAGTTAATCAGCCCCAGCATTTT

D gene: TRBD2
clone size: many
V gene: TRBV12-3/TRBV12-4
J gene: TRBJ2-3
CDR3 protein: CASRLLGGTDTQYF
CDR3 DNA: TGTGCCAGCAGACTCTTGGGGGGGACAGATACGCAGTATTTT

D gene: .
clone size: many
V gene: TRBV12-3/TRBV12-4
J gene: TRBJ1-2
CDR3 protein: CASSFTRPYGYTF
CDR3 DNA: TGTGCCAGCAGTTTTACCAGGCCCTATGGCTACACCTTC

D gene: .
clone size: many
V gene: TRBV12-3/TRBV12-4
J gene: TRBJ1-2
CDR3 protein: CASSFSGQDLYGYTF
CDR3 DNA: TGTGCCAGCAGTTTCTCTGGGCAAGACCTCTATGGCTACACCTTC

D gene: .
clone size: many
V gene: TRBV20-1
J gene: TRBJ2-2
CDR3 protein: CSARPGGGTGELFF
CDR3 DNA: TGCAGTGCTAGACCAGGAGGAGGGACCGGGGAGCTGTTTTTT

D gene: .
clone size: many
V gene: TRBV7-3
J gene: TRBJ1-6
CDR3 protein: CASSFGRESPLHF
CDR3 DNA: TGTGCCAGCAGCTTCGGACGGGAATCACCCCTCCACTTT

D gene: .
clone size: .
V gene: TRBV18
J gene: TRBJ2-7
CDR3 protein: CASSPLLRPYEQYF
CDR3 DNA: TGTGCCAGCTCACCTTTATTGCGCCCCTACGAGCAGTACTTC

D gene: .
clone size: many
V gene: TRBV12-3/TRBV12-4
J gene: TRBJ1-4
CDR3 protein: CASSSHGGNEKLFF
CDR3 DNA: TGTGCCAGCAGTTCCCATGGGGGTAATGAAAAACTGTTTTTT

D gene: .
clone size: many
V gene: TRBV24-1
J gene: TRBJ1-2
CDR3 protein: CATSDTRTDLYGYTF
CDR3 DNA: TGTGCCACCAGTGACACCCGGACAGACCTCTATGGCTACACCTTC

D gene: .
clone size: few
V gene: TRBV25-1
J gene: TRBJ2-5
CDR3 protein: CASSEGGLETQYF
CDR3 DNA: TGTGCCAGCAGTGAGGGGGGCTTGGAGACCCAGTACTTC

D gene: .
clone size: many
V gene: TRBV7-9
J gene: TRBJ2-6
CDR3 protein: CASSFEGVSSGANVLTF
CDR3 DNA: TGTGCCAGCAGCTTTGAAGGGGTTAGCTCTGGGGCCAACGTCCTGACTTTC